This T cell receptor (beta chain) was documented in a study of identical twins. Each CDR3 protein is one row after TCRdb ran MiXCR on the 5' RACE reads. The table includes 450,000 to 650,000 distinct CDR3 sequences, approximately 14% detected once. This CDR3 has 17 amino acids. The V gene end was trimmed by 5 bases and the J gene end by 0 bases; junction bases not matched to a gene: 13. Whole-study findings and limits: Within cord blood, abundant beta clonotypes carried fewer insertions, but memory repertoires showed no such trend.

This clonotype was counted between two and nine times. As yet, its antigen is unknown. These same data were also listed under a study on yellow fever vaccine responses in identical twins.

Material for sequencing was CD4+ T cells sorted from blood. The V call is TRBV12-3 or TRBV12-4, the J call TRBJ2-7; 7 bases map to TRBD2. The TCR comes from a woman aged 18-29 years in good health. The CDR3 bases are TGTGCCAGCAGTGGGACTACTGACAACCTTTACTCCTACGAGCAGTACTTC. Its translation: CASSGTTDNLYSYEQYF.